These 2 T cell receptor beta chains came from one sample sequenced in a study of blood T cells in healthy people across ages. Alongside a J-beta primer mix, a sample-barcoded 5' primer served in a second PCR lasting about 7 to 11 cycles. TCRdb reanalysed the 5' RACE reads using MiXCR and keeps one entry per CDR3 protein. There are fewer than 1.5 million distinct CDR3 sequences in the sample; 42% occur only once, and roughly 7.9% lies in the top ten. The material sequenced was blood. These receptors all come from a woman under 30 in good health.

This chain joins TRBV5-5 and TRBJ1-3, with D hard to call. The germline V gene encodes CDR1 SGHKS and CDR2 YYEKEE (reference sequence). The V end was cut by 2 bases, the J end by 4 bases, with 10 bases between. This CDR3 spans 14 amino acids. The CDR3 nucleotides are TGTGCCAGCAGCTTTCGAGGGCCCGGAAACACCATATATTTT. This codes for CASSFRGPGNTIYF.

In this sample, this clonotype turned up a few times. The chain joins TRBV6-1 to TRBJ2-5; 11 bases are shared with TRBD1. V dropped 1 base and J dropped 2; count of bases not matched to a gene: 3. The CDR3 is made up of 16 amino acids. Germline loops: CDR1 MNHNS, CDR2 SASEGT. DNA of the CDR3: TGTGCCAGCAGTGAAGGCTGGGACAGGGGGCAAGAGACCCAGTACTTC. Translated, it gives CASSEGWDRGQETQYF.